This T cell receptor (beta chain) stems from a study of T cells in Graves' hyperthyroidism and ophthalmopathy. Patients were excluded because of uncontrolled infection, other autoimmune disease, pregnancy or lactation. The diagnoses drew upon clinical symptoms, serum thyroxine and TRAb, thyroid ultrasound and orbital computed tomography. The source material, RNA transcripts, was used to amplify TCR beta CDR3 regions. Primed by the HTBI set, a first-round RT-PCR was run on the TCR CDR3. MiXCR, applied by TCRdb to the multiplex PCR reads, yields one record per CDR3 protein. In the table there are around 530,000 distinct CDR3 sequences, 15% to 20% of which are singletons. This clonotype has a count of ten or more. The V gene lost 6 bases and the J gene lost 3 bases, with 17 bases spanning the gap. CDR3 length equals 15 residues. CDR1 is MDHEN, CDR2 SYDVKM, per germline.

The receptor was isolated from a woman aged 18-29 years with Graves' ophthalmopathy. The sequenced material came from blood. The chain couples TRBV28 to TRBJ1-1, with a possible D match to TRBD1 (5 bases). The CDR3 DNA sequence: TGTGCCAGCAGACCGTCGGGGGTTTGGGACACTGAAGCTTTCTTT. Translation gives CASRPSGVWDTEAFF.